A single sample is the source of the 22 T cell receptor beta chains below, sequenced in a study of shared clonotypes between healthy human individuals. Assay: immunoSEQ multiplex PCR; the TCRdb copy retains only in-frame clones and omits some. The table shows 1 million to 1.2 million clones, with around three quarters occurring only once. The sequenced sample was memory CD4+ T cells from PBMCs. The sample's subset: CD45RA-negative fraction. Receptors originate from a man aged 18 to 30 in good health. Some clones in this sample may be carry-over from other donors' samples.

In the case of this clone: This same CDR3 is encoded by further DNA sequences in the sample. The chain recombines TRBV30 with TRBJ2-7; the match to TRBD1 covers 8 bases. Germline-derived CDR1 and CDR2 are GTSNPN and SVGIG (reference sequence). The CDR3 totals 14 residues. J gave up 3 bases and V 0 bases, and 4 bases lay outside the gene matches. The chain's CDR3 is CAWSVAGGGYEQYF. The CDR3 DNA is TGTGCCTGGAGTGTCGCAGGGGGCGGCTACGAGCAGTACTTC.

This chain links TRBV7-7 with TRBJ1-2, with 9 bases fitting TRBD1. In germline, CDR1 is SSHAT, CDR2 FNYEAQ (reference sequence). CDR3 length: 14 amino acids. Unmatched junction bases numbered 7, after V lost 5 bases and J lost 6 bases. The CDR3 region is CASSPLGTGHGYTF. In DNA, the CDR3 is TGTGCCAGCAGCCCCCTCGGGACAGGGCATGGCTACACCTTC.

This clone appeared once. V is TRBV19 and J is TRBJ2-5, with D tentatively TRBD1 (6 bases). The germline V gene encodes CDR1 LNHDA and CDR2 SQIVND (reference sequence). V lost 8 bases, J lost 0 bases, and 10 bases lay in between. This CDR3 contains 13 residues. This CDR3 reads CASLAGDQETQYF. The CDR3 bases are TGTGCCAGTCTTGCAGGGGACCAAGAGACCCAGTACTTC.

This clone was found once. This sequence joins TRBV7-8 and TRBJ2-7; D gene ambiguous. From germline, CDR1 is SGHVS and CDR2 FQNEAQ. The CDR3 loop spans 12 amino acids. V was pared by 1 base and J by 6 bases, with 7 bases between. The CDR3 nucleotides are TGTGCCAGCAGCTTAGTTAGTTCCGAGCAGTACTTC. Its translation is CASSLVSSEQYF.

This chain connects TRBV7-3 to TRBJ2-2; D unclear. Trimming shortened V by 5 bases and J by 6 bases, and 7 bases separated the two germline ends. The CDR3 totals 12 residues. Germline V gives CDR1 SGHTA, CDR2 FQGTGA. The CDR3 is CASSPLAGELFF. The CDR3 DNA reads as TGTGCCAGCAGCCCCTTAGCCGGGGAGCTGTTTTTT.

This clone was counted a few times. The sample carries other DNA sequences with the same CDR3. This chain joins TRBV5-6 and TRBJ1-1; D is perhaps TRBD1 (6 bases). The CDR3 covers 14 residues. Germline values: CDR1 SGHDT, CDR2 YYEEEE. Trimming removed 0 bases at V and 1 base at J, with 7 bases between. CDR3 DNA: TGTGCCAGCAGCTTGGCCAGGGGGAACACTGAAGCTTTCTTT. This encodes CASSLARGNTEAFF.

CDR3 amino acids: CASRTGRWTGELFF. The CDR3 coding sequence is TGTGCCAGCAGAACAGGAAGGTGGACCGGGGAGCTGTTTTTT. This chain joins TRBV28 and TRBJ2-2; D perhaps matches TRBD1 (5 bases). V was shortened by 6 bases and J by 5 bases, with 13 bases between the two germline ends. Germline V CDR1 and CDR2: MDHEN, SYDVKM. The CDR3 totals 14 residues.

The chain combines TRBV4-2 with TRBJ2-1; D is possibly TRBD2 (5 bases). The CDR3 has 15 amino acids. In germline, CDR1 is LGHNA, CDR2 YNFKEQ. Trimming took 6 bases from V and 0 from J, leaving 12 bases between them. The CDR3 protein is CASRATGSSYNEQFF. Here the CDR3 DNA reads TGTGCCAGCAGAGCGACTGGGAGCTCCTACAATGAGCAGTTCTTC.

This chain uses TRBV6-5 with TRBJ2-7, with 7 bases matching TRBD1. This CDR3 spans 14 amino acids. V lost 1 base and J lost 4; bases outside the gene matches: 4. Germline CDR1 reads MNHEY; CDR2 reads SVGAGI. The CDR3 coding sequence is TGTGCCAGCAGTTACTGGGGGACAGAATACGAGCAGTACTTC. Amino acids: CASSYWGTEYEQYF.

This rearrangement joins TRBV28 to TRBJ1-1; 8 bases match TRBD1. With 5 bases clipped from V and 1 base from J, the junction kept 9 bases outside the gene matches. The CDR3 contains 16 residues. Germline V gives CDR1 MDHEN, CDR2 SYDVKM. The CDR3 loop is CASSAHRGVANTEAFF. CDR3 coding DNA: TGTGCCAGCAGTGCCCACAGGGGGGTGGCGAACACTGAAGCTTTCTTT.

J is TRBJ2-7 and V is TRBV28; 13 bases align to TRBD2. The V and J ends lost 7 bases and 4 bases, in that order; junction bases with no gene match: 16. CDR1 and CDR2 from the germline V gene are MDHEN and SYDVKM. This CDR3 is 18 amino acids long. CDR3 residues: CASTPTSGRAMEEYEQYF. The CDR3 DNA reads as TGTGCCAGCACCCCCACTAGCGGGAGGGCCATGGAGGAGTACGAGCAGTACTTC.

The gene calls are TRBV11-2 and TRBJ1-1; D remains ambiguous. CDR3 length equals 12 residues. CDR1 and CDR2 (germline): SGHAT, FQNNGV. The V gene lost 4 bases and the J gene lost 10 bases, with 13 bases spanning the gap. The CDR3 region is CASSSQEVGAFF. CDR3 in DNA: TGTGCCAGCAGCTCGCAGGAGGTGGGAGCTTTCTTT.

This clone was seen more than once but under ten times. The CDR3 spells CASSSVQPQHF. Here the CDR3 DNA reads TGTGCCAGCAGCTCCGTACAGCCCCAGCATTTT. The chain recombines TRBV28 with TRBJ1-5; D gene ambiguous. This CDR3 has 11 amino acids. V was trimmed by 6 bases and J by 7 bases, leaving 7 bases between them. CDR1 and CDR2 (germline): MDHEN, SYDVKM.

This clone was counted between two and nine times. The J gene is TRBJ1-2, the V gene TRBV2; D is unclear. The ends were cut back, 6 bases at V and 5 bases at J, with 19 bases in the middle. The germline CDR1 and CDR2 sequences are SNHLY and FYNNEI. The CDR3 sequence is 15 residues long. CDR3 sequence reads: CASRSTQRRSYGYTF. CDR3 DNA sequence: TGTGCCAGCAGGAGTACACAGCGACGCTCTTATGGCTACACCTTC.

The CDR3 here is CASSPIAGVWDQPQHF. DNA of the CDR3: TGTGCCAGCAGCCCTATTGCAGGGGTTTGGGATCAGCCCCAGCATTTT. The genes are TRBV7-8 and TRBJ1-5; D might be TRBD1 (6 bases). V was cut by 5 bases and J by 5 bases, with 19 bases left in between. The germline V gene encodes CDR1 SGHVS and CDR2 FQNEAQ. The CDR3 covers 16 residues.

This clone was seen a single time. Here the CDR3 reads CASSTGLLYTDTQYF. In nucleotides, the CDR3 is TGTGCCAGCAGCACGGGACTACTTTACACAGATACGCAGTATTTT. The gene calls are TRBV11-1 and TRBJ2-3, with 7 bases fitting TRBD2. Germline V CDR1 and CDR2: SGHAT, FQDESV (reference sequence). The trim removed 5 bases at V and 2 bases at J, leaving 7 bases unmatched. CDR3 length equals 15 residues.

This clone was found a few times. This chain's CDR3 is CASSGTDYNQPQHF. CDR3 sequence (DNA): TGTGCCAGCAGTGGGACAGATTACAATCAGCCCCAGCATTTT. The gene calls are TRBV6-1 and TRBJ1-5; weak D call: TRBD1 (6 bases). The germline V gene encodes CDR1 MNHNS and CDR2 SASEGT. Between the trimmed V and J ends, which lost 4 bases and 3 bases, there was a span of 10 bases. The CDR3 sequence is 14 residues long.

Here the CDR3 reads CASRTGHALKGYTF. The CDR3 DNA reads as TGCGCCAGCAGGACGGGCCACGCTTTAAAAGGCTACACCTTC. V is TRBV5-1 and J is TRBJ1-2, with D unresolved. CDR3 size: 14 residues. V was trimmed by 5 bases and J by 8 bases, leaving 19 bases between them. The germline V gene has CDR1 SGHRS and CDR2 YFSETQ.

A word on this clone: Other DNA sequences in this specimen translate into the identical CDR3. The gene calls are TRBV6-5 and TRBJ2-1, with 10 nucleotides matching TRBD1. The CDR3 has 15 amino acids. The J segment lost 7 bases and the V segment lost 0 bases, leaving 3 bases of the junction unmatched. Germline CDR1 reads MNHEY; CDR2 reads SVGAGI. The CDR3 loop reads CASSYSGTGENEQFF. CDR3 nucleotides: TGTGCCAGCAGTTACTCTGGGACAGGGGAGAATGAGCAGTTCTTC.

This chain links TRBV11-2 with TRBJ1-4; D uncertain. V gave up 1 base and J gave up 4 bases, with 7 bases separating them. This CDR3 region has 14 residues. CDR1 is SGHAT, CDR2 FQNNGV, per germline. CDR3 DNA sequence: TGTGCCAGCAGCTTAGGGCGGATTAATGAAAAACTGTTTTTT. Its protein product is CASSLGRINEKLFF. The full variable domain, its missing parts supplied by reference TRBV11-2 and TRBJ1-4, is EAGVAQSPRYKIIEKRQSVAFWCNPISGHATLYWYQQILGQGPKLLIQFQNNGVVDDSQLPKDRFSAERLKGVDSTLKIQPAKLEDSAVYLCASSLGRINEKLFFGSGTQLSVL.

The chain combines TRBV10-3 with TRBJ2-7, with TRBD2 matching 12 bases. The CDR3 loop spans 18 amino acids. Germline V gene sequence: CDR1 ENHRY, CDR2 SYGVKD. V trimming: 8 bases; J trimming: 0 bases; junction bases outside the gene matches: 14. CDR3 sequence (DNA): TGTGCCATCGCCCCTTGGGCTAGCGGGAGGGCGAGCTCCTACGAGCAGTACTTC. This encodes CAIAPWASGRASSYEQYF.

The V and J genes are TRBV10-3 and TRBJ2-5; D is perhaps TRBD2 (6 bases). CDR3 length equals 14 residues. The V end was cut by 7 bases, the J end by 5 bases, with 17 bases between. Germline V CDR1 and CDR2: ENHRY, SYGVKD. The chain's CDR3 is CAIMPDGGHETQYF. The CDR3 DNA reads TGTGCCATCATGCCCGACGGGGGTCATGAGACCCAGTACTTC.